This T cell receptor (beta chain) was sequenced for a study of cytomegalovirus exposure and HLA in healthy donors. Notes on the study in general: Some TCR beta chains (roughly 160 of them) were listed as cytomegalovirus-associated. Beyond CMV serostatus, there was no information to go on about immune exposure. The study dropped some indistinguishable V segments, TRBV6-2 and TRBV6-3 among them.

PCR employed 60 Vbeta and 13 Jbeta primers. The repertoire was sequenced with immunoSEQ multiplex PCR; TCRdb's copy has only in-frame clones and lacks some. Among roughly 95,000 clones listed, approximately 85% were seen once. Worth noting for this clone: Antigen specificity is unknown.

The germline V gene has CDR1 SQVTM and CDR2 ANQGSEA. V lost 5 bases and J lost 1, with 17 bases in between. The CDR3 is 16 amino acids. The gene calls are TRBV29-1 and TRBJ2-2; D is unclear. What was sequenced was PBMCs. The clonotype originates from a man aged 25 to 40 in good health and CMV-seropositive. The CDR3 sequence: CSVSGFRTGNTGELFF. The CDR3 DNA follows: TGCAGCGTTAGTGGTTTCCGAACGGGGAACACCGGGGAGCTGTTTTTT.